Listed here is a single T cell receptor (beta chain). This entry is derived from a study of blood T cell repertoires in COVID-19. Across the study: COVID-19 samples, acute and convalescent, were from the United States, Italy and Spain. PBMCs, B-cell-depleted T cells, or T cells were the source of the cDNA or gDNA that made up the material.

Authors' analysis steps: Amplification from reference gene primers served as the basis for estimated nucleated cell counts. Produced via immunoSEQ multiplex PCR; TCRdb's table is partial and in-frame only. The V and J calls and clone size are taken from that table; D and trimming were inferred from the DNA. Among roughly 130,000 clones, 88% were seen once, and the ten largest hold 8% to 11%. The receptor was derived from a man between 60 and 75 years old with active or convalescent COVID-19. Sequences were obtained from peripheral blood.

For the CDR3, the DNA is TGCAGCGTTGAAGTCAGTCGCGGGAAACTGTTTTTT. Translated, it gives CSVEVSRGKLFF. V gene TRBV29-1 combines with J gene TRBJ1-4; no clear D gene. The CDR3 spans 12 residues. CDR1 SQVTM and CDR2 ANQGSEA come from the germline V gene. The germline V and J ends were trimmed by 1 base and 11 bases, with 11 bases remaining between them.